This T cell receptor beta chain derives from a study of cytomegalovirus exposure and HLA in healthy donors. Overall study: Across a few hundred genotyped donors, 81% landed in the Caucasian-associated ancestry cluster.

Turning to this clone: Its antigen is still unknown.

Germline V gene sequence: CDR1 SNHLY, CDR2 FYNNEI. This CDR3 has 14 amino acids. The V and J ends lost 8 bases and 5 bases, in that order; junction bases with no gene match: 9. Study-wide points: A later analysis revealed that TCR association rates differed between HLA loci, peaking at DRB1 and bottoming out at HLA-C.

With 60 Vbeta and 13 Jbeta primers, the PCR was carried out. TCRdb's copy holds only in-frame clones and misses some; the assay was immunoSEQ multiplex PCR. The sample lists roughly 200,000 clones, almost 70% seen once, with less than 3% in the top ten. The TCR originated in a middle-aged man in good health and CMV-seropositive. V and J are TRBV2 and TRBJ2-7, with TRBD2 matching over 10 bases. What was sequenced was PBMCs. The CDR3 protein is CASPPLAGAHEQYF. CDR3 coding DNA: TGTGCCAGCCCCCCTCTAGCGGGGGCCCACGAGCAGTACTTC. Drawing the rest from reference TRBV2 and TRBJ2-7, the complete variable domain is EPEVTQTPSHQVTQMGQEVILRCVPISNHLYFYWYRQILGQKVEFLVSFYNNEISEKSEIFDDQFSVERPDGSNFTLKIRSTKLEDSAMYFCASPPLAGAHEQYFGPGTRLTVT.